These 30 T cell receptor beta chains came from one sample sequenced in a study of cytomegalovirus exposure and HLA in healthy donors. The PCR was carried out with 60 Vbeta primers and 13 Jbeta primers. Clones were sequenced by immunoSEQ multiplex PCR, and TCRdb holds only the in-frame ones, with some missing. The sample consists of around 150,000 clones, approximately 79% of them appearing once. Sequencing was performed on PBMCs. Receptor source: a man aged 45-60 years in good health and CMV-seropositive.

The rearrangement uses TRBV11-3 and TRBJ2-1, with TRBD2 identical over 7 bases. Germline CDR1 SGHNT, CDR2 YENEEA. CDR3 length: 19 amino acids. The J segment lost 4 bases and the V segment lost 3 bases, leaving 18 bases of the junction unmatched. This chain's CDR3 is CASSLGWASGTTLYNEQFF. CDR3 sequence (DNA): TGTGCCAGCAGCTTGGGGTGGGCTAGCGGTACCACCCTGTACAATGAGCAGTTCTTC.

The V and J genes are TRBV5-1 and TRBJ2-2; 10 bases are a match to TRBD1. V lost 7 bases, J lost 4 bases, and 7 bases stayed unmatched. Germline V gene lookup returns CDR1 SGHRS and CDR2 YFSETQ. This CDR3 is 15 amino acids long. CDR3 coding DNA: TGCGCCAGCCTTCCGAGGACAGGGGGCACCGGGGAGCTGTTTTTT. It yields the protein CASLPRTGGTGELFF.

CDR3 in DNA: TGTGCCAGCAGTCCCCGGGGGGGGAGCTATGGCTACACCTTC. Protein sequence: CASSPRGGSYGYTF. V gene TRBV27 combines with J gene TRBJ1-2, with a tentative D call TRBD1 (5 bases). This CDR3 is 14 amino acids long. Germline CDR1 reads MNHEY; CDR2 reads SMNVEV (reference sequence). Trimming took off 5 bases at V and 4 bases at J, with 14 bases between the two ends.

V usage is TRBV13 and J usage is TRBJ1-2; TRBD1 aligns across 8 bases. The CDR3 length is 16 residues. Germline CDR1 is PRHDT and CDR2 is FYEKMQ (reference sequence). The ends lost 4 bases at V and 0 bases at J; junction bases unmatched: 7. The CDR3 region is CASSSEDRGPNYGYTF. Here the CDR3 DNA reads TGTGCCAGCAGCTCTGAAGACAGGGGCCCTAACTATGGCTACACCTTC. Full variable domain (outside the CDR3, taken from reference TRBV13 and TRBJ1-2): AAGVIQSPRHLIKEKRETATLKCYPIPRHDTVYWYQQGPGQDPQFLISFYEKMQSDKGSIPDRFSAQQFSDYHSELNMSSLELGDSALYFCASSSEDRGPNYGYTFGSGTRLTVV.

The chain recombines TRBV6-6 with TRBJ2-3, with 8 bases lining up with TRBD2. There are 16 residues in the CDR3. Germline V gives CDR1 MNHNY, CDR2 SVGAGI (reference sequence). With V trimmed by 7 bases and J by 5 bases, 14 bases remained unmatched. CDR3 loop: CASTKSGTSVRDTQYF. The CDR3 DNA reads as TGTGCCAGCACAAAATCCGGGACTAGTGTACGAGATACGCAGTATTTT.

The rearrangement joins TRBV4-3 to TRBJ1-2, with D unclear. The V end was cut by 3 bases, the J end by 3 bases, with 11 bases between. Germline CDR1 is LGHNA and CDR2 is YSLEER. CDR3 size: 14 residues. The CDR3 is CASSHARNDYGYTF. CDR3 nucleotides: TGCGCCAGCAGCCACGCTAGAAACGACTATGGCTACACCTTC.

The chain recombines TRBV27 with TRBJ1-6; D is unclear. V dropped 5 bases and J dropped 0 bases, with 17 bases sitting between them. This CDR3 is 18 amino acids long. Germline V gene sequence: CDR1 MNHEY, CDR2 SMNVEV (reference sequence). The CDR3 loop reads CASSPARTGSSYNSPLHF. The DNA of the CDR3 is TGTGCCAGCAGTCCCGCACGGACGGGAAGCTCCTATAATTCACCCCTCCACTTT.

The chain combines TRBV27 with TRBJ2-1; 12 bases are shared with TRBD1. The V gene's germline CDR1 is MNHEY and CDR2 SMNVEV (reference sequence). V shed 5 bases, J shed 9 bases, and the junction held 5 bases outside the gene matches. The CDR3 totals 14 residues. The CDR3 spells CASSRGTGGFEQFF. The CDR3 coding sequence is TGTGCCAGCAGTCGCGGGACAGGGGGCTTTGAGCAGTTCTTC.

CDR3 region: CASRVWDSLLSGNTIYF. The CDR3 DNA follows: TGTGCCAGCAGAGTTTGGGACAGCCTTCTCTCTGGAAACACCATATATTTT. The rearrangement uses TRBV2 and TRBJ1-3; 7 bases agree with TRBD1. The CDR3 consists of 17 residues. After removal of 6 bases from V and 0 bases from J, the junction contained 11 bases not matched to a gene. From germline, CDR1 is SNHLY and CDR2 FYNNEI.

CDR3 sequence: CASSPRTGATNYGYTF. CDR3 nucleotides: TGTGCCAGCAGCCCACGGACAGGCGCCACTAACTATGGCTACACCTTC. The rearrangement joins TRBV7-9 to TRBJ1-2, with 7 bases fitting TRBD1. V shed 5 bases and J 0 bases; nucleotides not matched to a gene: 9. The CDR3 is made up of 16 amino acids. From germline, CDR1 is SEHNR and CDR2 FQNEAQ (reference sequence).

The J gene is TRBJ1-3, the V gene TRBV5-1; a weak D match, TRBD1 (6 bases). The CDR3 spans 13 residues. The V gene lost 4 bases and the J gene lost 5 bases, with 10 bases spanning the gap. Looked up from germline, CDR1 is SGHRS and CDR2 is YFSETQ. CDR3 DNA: TGCGCCAGCAGCACGGACAGTAGAAACACCATATATTTT. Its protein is CASSTDSRNTIYF.

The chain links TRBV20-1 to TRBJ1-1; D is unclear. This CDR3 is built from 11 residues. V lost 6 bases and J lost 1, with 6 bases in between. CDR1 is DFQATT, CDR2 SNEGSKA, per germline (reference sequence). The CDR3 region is CSARGNTEAFF. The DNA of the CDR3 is TGCAGTGCCCGCGGGAACACTGAAGCTTTCTTT.

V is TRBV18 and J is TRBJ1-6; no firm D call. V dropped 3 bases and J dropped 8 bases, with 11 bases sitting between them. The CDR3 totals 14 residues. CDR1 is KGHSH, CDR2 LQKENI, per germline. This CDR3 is CASSPLGTDSPLHF. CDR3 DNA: TGTGCCAGCTCACCGCTCGGTACGGATTCACCCCTCCACTTT.

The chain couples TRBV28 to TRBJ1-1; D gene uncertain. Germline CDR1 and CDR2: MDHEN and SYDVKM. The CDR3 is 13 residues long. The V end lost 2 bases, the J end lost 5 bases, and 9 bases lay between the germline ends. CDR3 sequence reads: CASSLPGRTEAFF. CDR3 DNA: TGTGCCAGCAGTTTACCGGGTAGGACTGAAGCTTTCTTT.

DNA of the CDR3: TGTGCCAGTAATCAGGGGGCGGGCGATACGCAGTATTTT. Protein product: CASNQGAGDTQYF. V gene TRBV19 combines with J gene TRBJ2-3; 8 bases are a match to TRBD1. This CDR3 is built from 13 residues. CDR1 and CDR2 from the germline V gene are LNHDA and SQIVND (reference sequence). V gave up 7 bases and J gave up 6 bases; unmatched junction bases: 6.

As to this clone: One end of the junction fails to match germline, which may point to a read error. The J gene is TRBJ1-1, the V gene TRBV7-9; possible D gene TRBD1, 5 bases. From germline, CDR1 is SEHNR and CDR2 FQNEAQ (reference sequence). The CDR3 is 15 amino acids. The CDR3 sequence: CSSRENDPGDTEAFF. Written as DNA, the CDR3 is TGTTCCAGCAGAGAGAACGACCCGGGGGACACTGAAGCTTTCTTT.

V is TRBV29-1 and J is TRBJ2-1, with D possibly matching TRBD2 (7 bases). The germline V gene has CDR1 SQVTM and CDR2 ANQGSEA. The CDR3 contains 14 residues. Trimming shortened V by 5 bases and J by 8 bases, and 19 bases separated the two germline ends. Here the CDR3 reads CSVRVGGPGDEQFF. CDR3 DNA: TGCAGCGTTCGTGTGGGGGGGCCAGGGGATGAGCAGTTCTTC.

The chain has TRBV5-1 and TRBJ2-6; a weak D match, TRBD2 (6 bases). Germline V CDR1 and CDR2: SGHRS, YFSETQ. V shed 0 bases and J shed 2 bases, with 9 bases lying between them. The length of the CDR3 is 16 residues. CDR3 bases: TGCGCCAGCAGCTTGGCCACGGGGGCTGGGGCCAACGTCCTGACTTTC. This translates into CASSLATGAGANVLTF.

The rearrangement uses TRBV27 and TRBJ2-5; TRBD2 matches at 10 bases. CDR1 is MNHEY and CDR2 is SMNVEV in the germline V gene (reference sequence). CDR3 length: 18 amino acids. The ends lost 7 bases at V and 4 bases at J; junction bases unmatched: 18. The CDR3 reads CASTHNWRTSGGLETQYF. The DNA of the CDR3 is TGTGCCAGCACCCACAACTGGCGGACTAGCGGAGGGCTAGAGACCCAGTACTTC.

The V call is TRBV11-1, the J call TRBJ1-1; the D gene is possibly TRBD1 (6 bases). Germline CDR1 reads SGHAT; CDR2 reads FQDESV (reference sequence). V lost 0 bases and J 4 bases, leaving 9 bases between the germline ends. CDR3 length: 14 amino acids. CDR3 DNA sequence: TGTGCCAGCAGCTTAGCGGTCAGGGGCACTGAAGCTTTCTTT. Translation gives CASSLAVRGTEAFF.

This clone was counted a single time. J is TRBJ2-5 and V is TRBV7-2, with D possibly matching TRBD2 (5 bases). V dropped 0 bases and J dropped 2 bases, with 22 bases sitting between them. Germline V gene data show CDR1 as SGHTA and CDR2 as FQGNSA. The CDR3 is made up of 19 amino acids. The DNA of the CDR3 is TGTGCCAGCAGCTTAGCCCCGGGCGGCAGGACTTCCCCTCAAGAGACCCAGTACTTC. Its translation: CASSLAPGGRTSPQETQYF.

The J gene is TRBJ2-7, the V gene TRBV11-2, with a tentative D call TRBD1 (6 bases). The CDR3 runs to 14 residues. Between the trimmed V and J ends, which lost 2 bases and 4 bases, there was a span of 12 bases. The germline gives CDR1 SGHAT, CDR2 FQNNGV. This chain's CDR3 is CASSLNRDTYEQYF. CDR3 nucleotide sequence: TGTGCCAGCAGCTTAAACCGGGACACGTACGAGCAGTACTTC.

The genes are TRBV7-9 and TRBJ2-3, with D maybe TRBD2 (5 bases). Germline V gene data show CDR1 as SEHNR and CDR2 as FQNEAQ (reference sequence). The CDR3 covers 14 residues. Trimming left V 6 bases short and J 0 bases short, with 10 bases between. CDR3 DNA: TGTGCCAGCAGTCCGGGGTCCAGCACAGATACGCAGTATTTT. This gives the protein CASSPGSSTDTQYF.

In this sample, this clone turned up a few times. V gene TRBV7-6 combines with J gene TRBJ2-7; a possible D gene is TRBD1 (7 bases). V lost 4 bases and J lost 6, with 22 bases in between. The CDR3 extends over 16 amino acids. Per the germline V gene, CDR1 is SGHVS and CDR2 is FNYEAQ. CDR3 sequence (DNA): TGTGCCAGCAGCTGGGCCGGAGGGGGCCTACGAGGCGAGCAGTACTTC. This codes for CASSWAGGGLRGEQYF.

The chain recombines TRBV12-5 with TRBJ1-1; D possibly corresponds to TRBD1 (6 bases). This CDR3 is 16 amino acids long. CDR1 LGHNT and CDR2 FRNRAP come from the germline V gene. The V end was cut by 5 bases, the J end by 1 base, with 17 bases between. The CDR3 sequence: CASGNSPDRTNTEAFF. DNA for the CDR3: TGTGCTAGTGGTAACTCCCCAGACAGGACGAACACTGAAGCTTTCTTT.

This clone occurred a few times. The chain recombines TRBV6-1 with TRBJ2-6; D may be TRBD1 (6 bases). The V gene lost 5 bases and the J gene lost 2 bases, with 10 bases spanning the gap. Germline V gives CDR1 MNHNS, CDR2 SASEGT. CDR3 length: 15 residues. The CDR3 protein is CASSLDSTGANVLTF. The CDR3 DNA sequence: TGTGCCAGCAGTTTGGACAGCACTGGGGCCAACGTCCTGACTTTC.

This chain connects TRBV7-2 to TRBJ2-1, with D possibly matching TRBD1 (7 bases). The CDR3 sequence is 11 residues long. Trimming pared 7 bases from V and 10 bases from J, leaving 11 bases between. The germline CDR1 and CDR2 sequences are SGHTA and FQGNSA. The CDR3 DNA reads TGTGCCAGCACCCCAGGGGGGGAGCAGTTCTTC. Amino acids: CASTPGGEQFF.

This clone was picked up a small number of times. CDR3 nucleotides: TGTGCCAGCAGCTCAGGACAGGGCCCAAATCAAAAACTGTTTTTT. Amino acid sequence: CASSSGQGPNQKLFF. The chain combines TRBV5-4 with TRBJ1-4; TRBD1 matches 8 bases. V was clipped by 3 bases and J by 9 bases; unmatched bases: 10. Per the germline V gene, CDR1 is SGHNT and CDR2 is YYREEE (reference sequence). The CDR3 is 15 amino acids.

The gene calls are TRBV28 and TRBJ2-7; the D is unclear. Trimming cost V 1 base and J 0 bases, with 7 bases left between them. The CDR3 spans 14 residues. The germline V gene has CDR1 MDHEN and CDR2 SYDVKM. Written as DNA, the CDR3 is TGTGCCAGCAGTTTATTCCGGAGCTCCTACGAGCAGTACTTC. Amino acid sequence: CASSLFRSSYEQYF. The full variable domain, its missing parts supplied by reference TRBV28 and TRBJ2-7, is DVKVTQSSRYLVKRTGEKVFLECVQDMDHENMFWYRQDPGLGLRLIYFSYDVKMKEKGDIPEGYSVSREKKERFSLILESASTNQTSMYLCASSLFRSSYEQYFGPGTRLTVT.

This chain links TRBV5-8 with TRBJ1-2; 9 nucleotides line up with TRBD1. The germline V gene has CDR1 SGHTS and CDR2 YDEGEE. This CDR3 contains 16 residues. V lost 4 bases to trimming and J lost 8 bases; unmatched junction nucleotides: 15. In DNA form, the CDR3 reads TGTGCCAGCAGCCCGTGGGGGACAGGGCGGCGGGAAGGCTACACCTTC. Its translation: CASSPWGTGRREGYTF.